The 20 T cell receptor beta chains below were found in one sample sequenced in a study of T cell repertoires in cytomegalovirus infection. TCRdb re-called the reads through MiXCR, storing one row per CDR3 protein. The profile shows approximately 910,000 distinct CDR3 sequences, less than 40% of them singletons. Which antigens these TCRs recognize remains unknown. The sample was cultured CD8+ T cells from PBMCs, taken from culture after CMV antigen stimulation. The source is a human donor in good health (CMV status not recorded). Some clones in this sample may be carry-over from other donors' samples.

The chain carries TRBV7-4 and TRBJ2-4; tentatively, D is TRBD2 (5 bases). This CDR3 has 16 residues. Germline CDR1 reads SGHVT; CDR2 reads SQSDAQ. The germline V and J ends were trimmed by 5 bases and 4 bases, with 18 bases remaining between them. CDR3 in amino acids: CASSREQRPQKNIQYF. The CDR3 DNA reads TGTGCCAGCAGCCGGGAACAGCGTCCGCAAAAAAACATTCAGTACTTC.

V gene TRBV12-3 or TRBV12-4 combines with J gene TRBJ1-2; the D gene is possibly TRBD1 (5 bases). This CDR3 contains 15 residues. Trimming pared 4 bases from V and 5 bases from J, leaving 17 bases between. The CDR3: CASSWGRLSIYGYTF. The CDR3 nucleotides are TGTGCCAGCAGTTGGGGCAGACTAAGCATTTATGGCTACACCTTC.

The V and J genes are TRBV5-1 and TRBJ2-5, with 10 positions matching TRBD2. Germline CDR1 is SGHRS and CDR2 is YFSETQ. This CDR3 is built from 17 residues. With 4 bases clipped from V and 6 bases from J, the junction kept 15 bases outside the gene matches. In nucleotides, the CDR3 is TGCGCCAGCAGCCCCTCGAGCGGGGGGGTGACCTTACAGACCCAGTACTTC. The encoded protein is CASSPSSGGVTLQTQYF.

As regards this clonotype: This may be a read error, as it is one base from a much larger clone. The V gene is TRBV12-3 or TRBV12-4, the J gene TRBJ2-3, with TRBD2 matching over 9 bases. The CDR3 has 15 residues. V dropped 6 bases and J dropped 6; count of bases not matched to a gene: 10. The DNA for the CDR3 is TGTGCCAGCAGCCCGCGGGGGGGCTCTCGGGATACGCAGTATTTT. Its translation: CASSPRGGSRDTQYF.

The gene calls are TRBV4-1 and TRBJ1-2, with 10 bases matching TRBD1. V trimming: 0 bases; J trimming: 8 bases; junction bases outside the gene matches: 3. From germline, CDR1 is MGHRA and CDR2 YSYEKL. CDR3 size: 14 residues. CDR3: CASSQEGTGDGYTF. The CDR3 nucleotides are TGCGCCAGCAGCCAAGAAGGGACAGGGGACGGCTACACCTTC.

This clonotype was seen only a few times. The rearrangement uses TRBV7-8 and TRBJ1-1, with unresolved D. V was pared by 1 base and J by 4 bases, with 16 bases between. Germline CDR1 is SGHVS and CDR2 is FQNEAQ. The CDR3 loop spans 16 amino acids. The CDR3 region has the DNA TGTGCCAGCAGCTTAGACTGGCGGCCCTCCGGCACTGAAGCTTTCTTT. Translation: CASSLDWRPSGTEAFF.

This clonotype was seen more than once but under ten times. This CDR3 reads CASSYLAESDIQYF. The CDR3 region has the DNA TGTGCCAGCAGTTATTTGGCCGAAAGCGACATTCAGTACTTC. The rearrangement links TRBV6-2 or TRBV6-3 to TRBJ2-4; D gene unclear. The CDR3 runs 14 residues. CDR1 is MNHEY and CDR2 is SVGEGT in the germline V gene. V was clipped by 3 bases and J by 8 bases, with 14 bases between them.

There are a few counts of this clonotype. This chain uses TRBV27 with TRBJ1-2; D may be TRBD1 (5 bases). This CDR3 region has 15 residues. Deletions cut 2 bases from V and 4 bases from J, with 14 bases between. CDR1 MNHEY and CDR2 SMNVEV come from the germline V gene (reference sequence). The CDR3: CASSLSPGQGYGYTF. The DNA of the CDR3 is TGTGCCAGCAGTTTAAGCCCAGGGCAAGGCTATGGCTACACCTTC.

The rearrangement links TRBV15 to TRBJ2-1; D uncertain. Trimming stripped 5 bases from V and 4 bases from J, with 6 bases between. The CDR3 loop spans 12 amino acids. Germline V gene sequence: CDR1 LNHNV, CDR2 YYDKDF (reference sequence). The CDR3 loop is CATSPRYNEQFF. The CDR3 DNA follows: TGTGCCACCAGCCCACGGTACAATGAGCAGTTCTTC.

The gene calls are TRBV27 and TRBJ1-1; D is possibly TRBD1 (5 bases). CDR3 length: 15 residues. Trimming removed 3 bases at V and 5 bases at J, with 16 bases between. Looked up from germline, CDR1 is MNHEY and CDR2 is SMNVEV (reference sequence). The CDR3 region has the DNA TGTGCCAGCAGTTTGTCAGGGTCCCTAGGGACTGAAGCTTTCTTT. It is translated as CASSLSGSLGTEAFF.

The V gene is TRBV7-2, the J gene TRBJ2-7; D is perhaps TRBD1 (6 bases). Germline assignment: CDR1 SGHTA and CDR2 FQGNSA. This CDR3 has 13 amino acids. V was trimmed by 5 bases and J by 3 bases, leaving 11 bases between them. CDR3 residues: CASSHGTHYEQYF. The CDR3 DNA follows: TGTGCCAGCAGCCATGGGACACACTACGAGCAGTACTTC.

The rearrangement joins TRBV27 to TRBJ1-2, with 10 nucleotides matching TRBD1. Germline V lookup: CDR1 MNHEY, CDR2 SMNVEV (reference sequence). The CDR3 loop spans 14 amino acids. V gave up 8 bases and J gave up 8 bases; unmatched junction bases: 11. CDR3 sequence reads: CASCPGQGLGGYTF. The CDR3 DNA is TGTGCCAGCTGCCCGGGACAGGGGTTAGGAGGCTACACCTTC.

The chain carries TRBV6-2 or TRBV6-3 and TRBJ1-1, with TRBD1 matching 7 bases. Per germline, CDR1 MNHEY and CDR2 SVGEGT. There are 15 residues in the CDR3. The ends lost 2 bases at V and 1 base at J; junction bases unmatched: 4. DNA for the CDR3: TGTGCCAGCAGTTACGATCGGACAGGGAACACTGAAGCTTTCTTT. Protein: CASSYDRTGNTEAFF.

V usage is TRBV19 and J usage is TRBJ2-7; D possibly uses TRBD1 or TRBD2 (7 bases each). The CDR3 contains 13 residues. The germline CDR1 and CDR2 sequences are LNHDA and SQIVND (reference sequence). V gave up 7 bases and J gave up 2 bases, with 12 bases separating them. The CDR3, as DNA: TGTGCCAGTATCGGGGGGACAGCCTACGAGCAGTACTTC. Its translation is CASIGGTAYEQYF.

V and J are TRBV7-9 and TRBJ2-7, with 7 bases that match TRBD1. V shed 5 bases, J shed 5 bases, and the junction held 6 bases outside the gene matches. Germline lookup yields CDR1 SEHNR and CDR2 FQNEAQ (reference sequence). The CDR3 extends over 13 amino acids. The CDR3: CASSQTGSDEQYV. CDR3 in DNA: TGTGCCAGCAGCCAGACAGGGTCCGACGAGCAGTACGTC.

The genes are TRBV6-2 or TRBV6-3 and TRBJ2-5, with 8 bases lining up with TRBD1. With V trimmed by 2 bases and J by 5 bases, 10 bases remained unmatched. This CDR3 is built from 16 residues. The germline gives CDR1 MNHEY, CDR2 SVGEGT. The CDR3 bases are TGTGCCAGCAGTTACAAACAGGGGGACTGGTTGGAGACCCAGTACTTC. Translation: CASSYKQGDWLETQYF.

This clonotype was detected ten times or more. This chain links TRBV19 with TRBJ2-7, with TRBD1 matching over 7 bases. Germline CDR1 reads LNHDA; CDR2 reads SQIVND (reference sequence). The CDR3 runs to 13 residues. V shed 9 bases and J 2 bases; nucleotides not matched to a gene: 7. The CDR3 region is CASSPGQTYEQYF. CDR3 coding DNA: TGTGCCAGCAGCCCGGGACAGACCTACGAGCAGTACTTC.

This clonotype was counted ten times or more. The V and J genes are TRBV7-6 and TRBJ1-1, with TRBD1 matching over 9 bases. J lost 4 bases, V lost 8 bases, and 5 bases had no gene match. Per the germline V gene, CDR1 is SGHVS and CDR2 is FNYEAQ. CDR3 length: 13 amino acids. The CDR3 here is CASGQGMGTEAFF. The DNA for the CDR3 is TGTGCCAGCGGACAGGGGATGGGCACTGAAGCTTTCTTT.

The rearrangement uses TRBV27 and TRBJ2-1; D could derive from TRBD1 or TRBD2 (5 bases each). Germline-derived CDR1 and CDR2 are MNHEY and SMNVEV (reference sequence). This CDR3 is 13 amino acids long. V was pared by 3 bases and J by 6 bases, with 9 bases between. CDR3 residues: CASSFMGVNEQFF. CDR3 bases: TGTGCCAGCAGTTTCATGGGGGTCAATGAGCAGTTCTTC.

V is TRBV27 and J is TRBJ1-2, with D possibly TRBD1 on 5 matching bases. Trimming took 5 bases from V and 3 from J, leaving 16 bases between them. This CDR3 spans 15 amino acids. From germline, CDR1 is MNHEY and CDR2 SMNVEV (reference sequence). The CDR3 DNA is TGTGCCAGCAGTGCCTCGTGGGGGGACCACTATGGCTACACCTTC. Encoded protein: CASSASWGDHYGYTF.